The 17 T cell receptor beta chains below all came from one sample that was sequenced in a study of OX40 agonist ivuxolimab in advanced cancers. Profiled with immunoSEQ multiplex PCR; TCRdb holds only in-frame clones, not every one. The sample lists over 45,000 clones; 80% to 90% were seen once. The sequenced sample was CD4+ or CD8+ T cells sorted from blood, obtained in a trial of the OX40 agonist ivuxolimab. The origin of the receptors is an adult with an advanced solid tumor such as melanoma, head and neck, liver or kidney cancer.

The chain is built from TRBV5-1 and TRBJ2-5; D remains unclear. Germline V lookup: CDR1 SGHRS, CDR2 YFSETQ. The CDR3 is 14 residues long. V was trimmed by 4 bases and J by 3 bases, leaving 13 bases between them. CDR3 amino acids: CASSRSGDEETQYF. CDR3 nucleotide sequence: TGCGCCAGCAGCCGCTCTGGCGACGAAGAGACCCAGTACTTC.

The table lists this clone with a count of one. The germline gene is not matched at one end of the junction; a read error may be the cause. This sequence joins TRBV7-7 and TRBJ2-5; D is ambiguous. Per germline, CDR1 SSHAT and CDR2 FNYEAQ (reference sequence). The CDR3 runs to 17 residues. This CDR3 reads CASSPNPPVIYQETQYF. CDR3 bases: TGTGCTAGCAGCCCCAACCCCCCGGTAATATACCAAGAGACCCAGTACTTC.

J is TRBJ1-4 and V is TRBV18; D uncertain. CDR3 size: 13 residues. V lost 3 bases and J lost 4, with 6 bases in between. Germline V gives CDR1 KGHSH, CDR2 LQKENI. The CDR3 loop reads CASSPGINEKLFF. The CDR3 DNA reads TGTGCCAGCTCACCGGGAATTAATGAAAAACTGTTTTTT.

V usage is TRBV11-3 and J usage is TRBJ2-5; TRBD1 is a possible D gene (6 bases). Germline V CDR1 and CDR2: SGHNT, YENEEA. The ends were cut back, 5 bases at V and 3 bases at J, with 10 bases in the middle. CDR3 size: 13 residues. CDR3: CASSEGGEETQYF. The CDR3 DNA reads as TGTGCCAGCAGCGAAGGGGGTGAAGAGACCCAGTACTTC.

The J gene is TRBJ1-4, the V gene TRBV19; unclear D gene. V was clipped by 4 bases and J by 6 bases, with 15 bases between them. Germline V CDR1 and CDR2: LNHDA, SQIVND (reference sequence). The CDR3 has 15 residues. The CDR3 protein is CASSNRLGKDEKLFF. DNA for the CDR3: TGTGCCAGTAGTAACCGACTAGGGAAGGATGAAAAACTGTTTTTT.

The J gene is TRBJ1-5, the V gene TRBV28; no definite D call. Germline V lookup: CDR1 MDHEN, CDR2 SYDVKM. This CDR3 comprises 12 residues. The V gene lost 5 bases and the J gene lost 7 bases, with 9 bases spanning the gap. The CDR3 DNA follows: TGTGCCAGCAGTCAGCGGACCCAGCCCCAGCATTTT. This encodes CASSQRTQPQHF.

This chain connects TRBV6-5 to TRBJ1-5; D gene unclear. V was shortened by 0 bases and J by 2 bases, with 5 bases between the two germline ends. The CDR3 has 14 amino acids. Germline V gives CDR1 MNHEY, CDR2 SVGAGI. DNA of the CDR3: TGTGCCAGCAGTTACTCCCCACGCAATCAGCCCCAGCATTTT. Amino acid sequence: CASSYSPRNQPQHF.

This chain links TRBV5-4 with TRBJ2-1; TRBD2 agrees at 9 bases. This CDR3 region has 16 residues. V shed 4 bases and J 4 bases; nucleotides not matched to a gene: 9. Germline V gene data show CDR1 as SGHNT and CDR2 as YYREEE (reference sequence). This CDR3 reads CASSPDAGGLYNEQFF. DNA for the CDR3: TGTGCCAGCAGCCCGGATGCGGGGGGGCTTTACAATGAGCAGTTCTTC. Based on the CDR3 plus reference TRBV5-4 and TRBJ2-1, the full variable domain is ETGVTQSPTHLIKTRGQQVTLRCSSQSGHNTVSWYQQALGQGPQFIFQYYREEENGRGNFPPRFSGLQFPNYSSELNVNALELDDSALYLCASSPDAGGLYNEQFFGPGTRLTVL.

This clone was observed once. The DNA of the CDR3 is TGCGCCAGCAGCTTCTCAGGGGATGTCATCGGGGAGCTGTTTTTT. Its protein is CASSFSGDVIGELFF. The rearrangement joins TRBV5-1 to TRBJ2-2; D is perhaps TRBD1 (6 bases). The germline V and J ends were trimmed by 2 bases and 7 bases, with 15 bases remaining between them. The CDR3 runs to 15 residues. In germline, CDR1 is SGHRS, CDR2 YFSETQ.

The V gene is TRBV6-1, the J gene TRBJ2-7; 7 bases line up with TRBD1. The trim removed 1 base at V and 3 bases at J, leaving 3 bases unmatched. Germline-derived CDR1 and CDR2 are MNHNS and SASEGT. The CDR3 has 14 residues. CDR3 in amino acids: CASSEGGQSYEQYF. The DNA for the CDR3 is TGTGCCAGCAGTGAAGGGGGACAGAGCTACGAGCAGTACTTC.

This chain joins TRBV6-1 and TRBJ2-7; 11 positions agree with TRBD2. Trimming cost V 5 bases and J 0 bases; bases outside gene matches: 3. CDR3 length equals 15 residues. Per germline, CDR1 MNHNS and CDR2 SASEGT. The CDR3 DNA is TGTGCCAGCAGTCAGACTAGCGGGACCTCCTACGAGCAGTACTTC. It yields the protein CASSQTSGTSYEQYF.

J is TRBJ2-1 and V is TRBV19, with D possibly being TRBD2 (6 bases). The germline V gene encodes CDR1 LNHDA and CDR2 SQIVND (reference sequence). The CDR3 covers 16 residues. The ends were cut back, 1 base at V and 5 bases at J, with 15 bases in the middle. Here the CDR3 reads CASSIAEGLGNNEQFF. The CDR3 DNA reads as TGTGCCAGTAGTATAGCAGAGGGACTCGGAAACAATGAGCAGTTCTTC.

This clone is a singleton in its sample. The chain couples TRBV5-1 to TRBJ2-5, with 8 bases identical to TRBD2. Germline trimming cut 4 bases from V and 2 bases from J; bases unmatched to any gene: 10. CDR3 length: 16 residues. CDR1 is SGHRS, CDR2 YFSETQ, per germline. CDR3 amino acids: CASSPDSRGAQETQYF. CDR3 sequence (DNA): TGCGCCAGCAGCCCTGACTCGCGGGGGGCTCAAGAGACCCAGTACTTC.

This rearrangement joins TRBV11-2 to TRBJ2-1; the match to TRBD1 covers 9 bases. CDR3 length: 15 residues. V was clipped by 3 bases and J by 6 bases; unmatched bases: 6. Germline V lookup: CDR1 SGHAT, CDR2 FQNNGV. CDR3 DNA: TGTGCCAGCAGCTTGAAGGGACAGGGCGGCAATGAGCAGTTCTTC. The encoded protein is CASSLKGQGGNEQFF.

For the CDR3, the DNA is TGTGCCAGCAGAGGAAAACTGCAAGAGACCCAGTACTTC. Amino acids: CASRGKLQETQYF. This chain links TRBV2 with TRBJ2-5; D remains unclear. The CDR3 is 13 amino acids. Deletions cut 6 bases from V and 2 bases from J, with 10 bases between. Germline CDR1 reads SNHLY; CDR2 reads FYNNEI.

This sequence joins TRBV19 and TRBJ2-6, with D unclear. The germline V gene encodes CDR1 LNHDA and CDR2 SQIVND (reference sequence). The CDR3 runs 17 residues. The ends were cut back, 4 bases at V and 0 bases at J, with 13 bases in the middle. This CDR3 is CASSRALTGSGANVLTF. The CDR3 DNA reads as TGTGCCAGTAGTAGGGCACTGACCGGCTCTGGGGCCAACGTCCTGACTTTC.

Points on this clone: Its ends do not fully match the called genes, so a read error is possible. The chain joins TRBV7-7 to TRBJ2-5; D is undetermined. The CDR3 extends over 13 amino acids. Germline CDR1 is SSHAT and CDR2 is FNYEAQ (reference sequence). CDR3 protein: CASSLGDQETQYF. Written as DNA, the CDR3 is TGTGCTAGCAGCTTAGGAGACCAAGAGACCCAGTACTTC.